This record covers a single T cell receptor (beta chain). Its antigen is unknown. Libraries were prepared by immunoSEQ multiplex PCR; TCRdb keeps only in-frame clonotypes and omits some of them. The sample shows about 520,000 clones, about 72% of them seen only once. The CDR3 consists of 12 residues. Germline CDR1 is SEHNR and CDR2 is FQNEAQ (reference sequence). V was shortened by 2 bases and J by 8 bases, with 9 bases between the two germline ends. The data were taken from a study of shared clonotypes between healthy human individuals. Study conclusions and caveats: Sampling used blood alone; tissue repertoires probably differ.

V usage is TRBV7-9 and J usage is TRBJ1-1; D call uncertain. The sequenced sample was PBMCs. This receptor was identified in a woman in her thirties or forties in good health. Some clones in this sample may be carry-over from other donors' samples. CDR3 in amino acids: CASSLRSREAFF. The CDR3 DNA is TGTGCCAGCAGCTTAAGGAGCAGGGAAGCTTTCTTT.